This entry concerns a single T cell receptor beta chain. This entry belongs to a study of cytomegalovirus exposure and HLA in healthy donors. PCR employed 60 Vbeta and 13 Jbeta primers. Measured with immunoSEQ multiplex PCR; TCRdb has only the in-frame clones, and not every one. This table holds approximately 47,000 clones. Germline V gives CDR1 LNHNV, CDR2 YYDKDF (reference sequence). The CDR3 totals 15 residues. The V segment lost 1 base and the J segment 4 bases; nucleotides outside the gene matches: 4. The sample taken for sequencing was PBMCs. The sequence derives from a male donor in good health and CMV-seronegative. This sequence joins TRBV15 and TRBJ2-3; 8 bases line up with TRBD2. The CDR3 DNA reads as TGTGCCACCAGCAGAGTTAGCGGGGTTGCAGATACGCAGTATTTT. Translating it yields CATSRVSGVADTQYF.